Listed below are T cell receptor beta chains from one sample, sequenced in a study of blood T cells in healthy people across ages. TCRdb itself ran the 5' RACE reads through MiXCR, one entry per CDR3 protein. This repertoire shows around 1,600,000 distinct CDR3 sequences, around 40% found once; its top ten account for more than 4%. The sequencing input was blood. These receptors all stem from a woman aged 18-30 years in good health. Each CDR3 is given with its conserved first and last residue. D genes are given only for firm matches. Some rows have no size entry. The others give once, few or many, or a class for an expanded clone.

V gene: TRBV6-1
clone size: few
D gene: TRBD1
J gene: TRBJ2-7
CDR3 DNA: TGTGCCAGCAGTGAATTGGGACAGGCTACCTACGAGCAGTACTTC
CDR3 protein: CASSELGQATYEQYF

V gene: TRBV12-3/TRBV12-4
clone size: -
D gene: -
J gene: TRBJ1-3
CDR3 DNA: TGTGCCAGCATTCAGACGCGCGCGGCTGGAAACACCATATATTTT
CDR3 protein: CASIQTRAAGNTIYF

V gene: TRBV7-2
clone size: -
D gene: TRBD1
J gene: TRBJ2-5
CDR3 DNA: TGTGCCAGCAGCAGCCGGGACAGGGTCGAGACCCAGTACTTC
CDR3 protein: CASSSRDRVETQYF

V gene: TRBV19
clone size: -
D gene: TRBD2
J gene: TRBJ2-1
CDR3 DNA: TGTGCCAGTAATTGGGCGGGGGGCCCCCAGAAGGATGAGCAGTTCTTC
CDR3 protein: CASNWAGGPQKDEQFF

V gene: TRBV4-3
clone size: few
D gene: -
J gene: TRBJ1-1
CDR3 DNA: TGCGCCAGCAGCCAAGACTCCGCGGGGAACACTGAAGCTTTCTTT
CDR3 protein: CASSQDSAGNTEAFF

V gene: TRBV12-3/TRBV12-4
clone size: -
D gene: -
J gene: TRBJ2-3
CDR3 DNA: TGTGCCAGCAGCGGGACGACGCGGGGTGATACGCAGTATTTT
CDR3 protein: CASSGTTRGDTQYF

V gene: TRBV12-3/TRBV12-4
clone size: few
D gene: -
J gene: TRBJ1-2
CDR3 DNA: TGTGCCAGCAGTTTCGGTCGGGGTGGCTACACCTTC
CDR3 protein: CASSFGRGGYTF

V gene: TRBV7-9
clone size: -
D gene: -
J gene: TRBJ1-4
CDR3 DNA: TGTGCCAGCAGCTTAAAGGGAGGGGGAGAAAAACTGTTTTTT
CDR3 protein: CASSLKGGGEKLFF

V gene: TRBV7-6
clone size: -
D gene: -
J gene: TRBJ1-5
CDR3 DNA: TGTGCCAGCAGCTTAGGGGCCTGGCAGGGTTACGAGCCCCAGCATTTT
CDR3 protein: CASSLGAWQGYEPQHF

V gene: TRBV5-1
clone size: -
D gene: TRBD2
J gene: TRBJ2-3
CDR3 DNA: TGCGCCAGCAATCCCCGGACTAGCGGGACAACAGATACGCAGTATTTT
CDR3 protein: CASNPRTSGTTDTQYF

V gene: TRBV28
clone size: few
D gene: TRBD1
J gene: TRBJ2-1
CDR3 DNA: TGTGCCAGCAGTCACAGGGACAGGGGGTTCCATGAGCAGTTCTTC
CDR3 protein: CASSHRDRGFHEQFF

V gene: TRBV12-3/TRBV12-4
clone size: -
D gene: TRBD1
J gene: TRBJ2-5
CDR3 DNA: TGTGCCAGCAGACCACCCCTCGGGACAGGGGGACTCGAGACCCAGTACTTC
CDR3 protein: CASRPPLGTGGLETQYF

V gene: TRBV15
clone size: few
D gene: -
J gene: TRBJ2-7
CDR3 DNA: TGTGCCACCAGCAGGGACTATTCGGTCGAGCAGTACTTC
CDR3 protein: CATSRDYSVEQYF

V gene: TRBV28
clone size: few
D gene: -
J gene: TRBJ2-5
CDR3 DNA: TGTGCCAGCAGGAGCTCAGGCAAGACCCAGTACTTC
CDR3 protein: CASRSSGKTQYF

V gene: TRBV18
clone size: few
D gene: TRBD1
J gene: TRBJ1-1
CDR3 DNA: TGTGCCAGCTCACCTAGACAGGGGGAGAACACTGAAGCTTTCTTT
CDR3 protein: CASSPRQGENTEAFF

V gene: TRBV4-3
clone size: few
D gene: -
J gene: TRBJ2-2
CDR3 DNA: TGCGCCAGCAGCCAAGAAGGGACGTTGAACACCGGGGAGCTGTTTTTT
CDR3 protein: CASSQEGTLNTGELFF

V gene: TRBV4-1
clone size: -
D gene: -
J gene: TRBJ1-4
CDR3 DNA: TGCGCCAGCAGCCCCTTAAATGAAAAACTGTTTTTT
CDR3 protein: CASSPLNEKLFF

V gene: TRBV6-1
clone size: -
D gene: TRBD1
J gene: TRBJ1-2
CDR3 DNA: TGTGCCAGCAGTGGCGACAGGGTCTCCCTTGATGGCTACACCTTC
CDR3 protein: CASSGDRVSLDGYTF

V gene: TRBV10-2
clone size: -
D gene: TRBD2
J gene: TRBJ2-3
CDR3 DNA: TGCGCCAGCATGACTAGCGGGGGCCTAGGAGATACGCAGTATTTT
CDR3 protein: CASMTSGGLGDTQYF

V gene: TRBV25-1
clone size: -
D gene: -
J gene: TRBJ2-3
CDR3 DNA: TGTGCCAGCAGTGGATATGGCTGGACAGATACGCAGTATTTT
CDR3 protein: CASSGYGWTDTQYF

V gene: TRBV12-3/TRBV12-4
clone size: few
D gene: -
J gene: TRBJ1-2
CDR3 DNA: TGTGCCAGCAGCCCGGGCTACGTCTATGGCTACACCTTC
CDR3 protein: CASSPGYVYGYTF

V gene: TRBV14
clone size: few
D gene: -
J gene: TRBJ2-1
CDR3 DNA: TGTGCCAGCAGCCAAAGGAGTTTAGCCTTGTACAATGAGCAGTTCTTC
CDR3 protein: CASSQRSLALYNEQFF

V gene: TRBV20-1
clone size: -
D gene: -
J gene: TRBJ1-2
CDR3 DNA: TGCAGTGCTAGCGACAGGAGGCCATATGACTACACCTTC
CDR3 protein: CSASDRRPYDYTF

V gene: TRBV7-2
clone size: -
D gene: TRBD2
J gene: TRBJ2-7
CDR3 DNA: TGTGCCAGCAGCTCGCCTCTAGCGGCCCTCTACGAGCAGTACTTC
CDR3 protein: CASSSPLAALYEQYF

V gene: TRBV7-2
clone size: -
D gene: -
J gene: TRBJ2-7
CDR3 DNA: TGTGCCAGCAGCTTAAAGGGGGTGGCCTACGAGCAGTACTTC
CDR3 protein: CASSLKGVAYEQYF

V gene: TRBV7-3
clone size: -
D gene: TRBD2
J gene: TRBJ2-1
CDR3 DNA: TGTGCCAGCAGCTTATGGGGCCTAGCGGAGCACAATGAGCAGTTCTTC
CDR3 protein: CASSLWGLAEHNEQFF

V gene: TRBV12-3/TRBV12-4
clone size: few
D gene: -
J gene: TRBJ1-1
CDR3 DNA: TGTGCCAGCCGTCGTTGGGGCTTGGGGACTGAAGCTTTCTTT
CDR3 protein: CASRRWGLGTEAFF

V gene: TRBV2
clone size: -
D gene: -
J gene: TRBJ2-7
CDR3 DNA: TGTGCCAGCAACCCCAGGGACGAGCAGTACTTC
CDR3 protein: CASNPRDEQYF

V gene: TRBV11-2
clone size: -
D gene: TRBD2
J gene: TRBJ2-1
CDR3 DNA: TGTGCCAGCAGCTTAGGGGTCGGGGGGGCCGCCGACAATGAGCAGTTCTTC
CDR3 protein: CASSLGVGGAADNEQFF

V gene: TRBV20-1
clone size: -
D gene: -
J gene: TRBJ2-3
CDR3 DNA: TGCAGTGCTAGGCGGCTAGCCGAGGGAGATACGCAGTATTTT
CDR3 protein: CSARRLAEGDTQYF

V gene: TRBV4-1
clone size: few
D gene: -
J gene: TRBJ1-4
CDR3 DNA: TGCGCCAGCAGCCAAGATGGAGCAACCGGAAAACTGTTTTTT
CDR3 protein: CASSQDGATGKLFF

V gene: TRBV5-6
clone size: many
D gene: TRBD1
J gene: TRBJ2-3
CDR3 DNA: TGTGCCAGCAGCCGAGTTACAGGGGCTAGCACAGATACGCAGTATTTT
CDR3 protein: CASSRVTGASTDTQYF

V gene: TRBV2
clone size: -
D gene: -
J gene: TRBJ2-1
CDR3 DNA: TGTGCCAGCAGTGGTACTAGCTATTCGGGCGATGAGCAGTTCTTC
CDR3 protein: CASSGTSYSGDEQFF

V gene: TRBV12-3/TRBV12-4
clone size: few
D gene: TRBD1
J gene: TRBJ1-2
CDR3 DNA: TGTGCCAGCGCTAGGGGACAGGGGTATGGCTACACCTTC
CDR3 protein: CASARGQGYGYTF

V gene: TRBV6-2/TRBV6-3
clone size: few
D gene: -
J gene: TRBJ2-1
CDR3 DNA: TGTGCCAGCAGCCCCGGATCCGCTTGGGAGACCCAGTTCTTC
CDR3 protein: CASSPGSAWETQFF

V gene: TRBV28
clone size: -
D gene: TRBD2
J gene: TRBJ2-1
CDR3 DNA: TGTGCCAGCAGTTTACTCCCCGGGACTAGCGGGAGTAATGAGCAGTTCTTC
CDR3 protein: CASSLLPGTSGSNEQFF

V gene: TRBV24-1
clone size: -
D gene: -
J gene: TRBJ2-3
CDR3 DNA: TGTGCCACCAGTGATGTGTCTGGGGGGGGGACAGAGCAGTATTTT
CDR3 protein: CATSDVSGGGTEQYF

V gene: TRBV7-9
clone size: few
D gene: -
J gene: TRBJ1-1
CDR3 DNA: TGTGCCGGGTTGAAGTTGGGAAACACTGAAGCTTTCTTT
CDR3 protein: CAGLKLGNTEAFF

V gene: TRBV20-1
clone size: -
D gene: -
J gene: TRBJ2-7
CDR3 DNA: TGCAGTGCTAGGGCTAGCCAAGGTCTCGAGCAGTACTTC
CDR3 protein: CSARASQGLEQYF

V gene: TRBV11-1
clone size: few
D gene: -
J gene: TRBJ1-6
CDR3 DNA: TGTGCCAGCAGAAATCAAGAGGGCTCCTATAATTCACCCCTCCACTTT
CDR3 protein: CASRNQEGSYNSPLHF

V gene: TRBV5-1
clone size: -
D gene: TRBD1
J gene: TRBJ2-1
CDR3 DNA: TGCGCCAGCAGCTGGGGCGGGACAGGAAGCTACAATGAGCAGTTCTTC
CDR3 protein: CASSWGGTGSYNEQFF

V gene: TRBV6-1
clone size: -
D gene: -
J gene: TRBJ1-1
CDR3 DNA: TGTGCCAGCAACCTAGGGTTTGGGACTGAAGCTTTCTTT
CDR3 protein: CASNLGFGTEAFF